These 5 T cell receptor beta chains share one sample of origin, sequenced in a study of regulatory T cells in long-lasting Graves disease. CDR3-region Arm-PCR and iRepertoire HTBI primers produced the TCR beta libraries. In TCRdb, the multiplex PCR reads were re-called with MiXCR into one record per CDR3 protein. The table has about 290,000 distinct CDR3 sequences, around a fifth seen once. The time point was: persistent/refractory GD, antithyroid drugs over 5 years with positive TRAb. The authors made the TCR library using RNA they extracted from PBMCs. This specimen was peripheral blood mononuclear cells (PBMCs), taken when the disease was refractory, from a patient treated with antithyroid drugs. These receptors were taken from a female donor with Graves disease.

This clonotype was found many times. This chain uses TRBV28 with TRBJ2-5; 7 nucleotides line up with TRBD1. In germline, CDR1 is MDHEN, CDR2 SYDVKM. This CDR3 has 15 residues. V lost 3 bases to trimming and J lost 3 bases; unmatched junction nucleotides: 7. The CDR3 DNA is TGTGCCAGCAGTTTTAAGTCAGGGGGAGAAGAGACCCAGTACTTC. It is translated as CASSFKSGGEETQYF.

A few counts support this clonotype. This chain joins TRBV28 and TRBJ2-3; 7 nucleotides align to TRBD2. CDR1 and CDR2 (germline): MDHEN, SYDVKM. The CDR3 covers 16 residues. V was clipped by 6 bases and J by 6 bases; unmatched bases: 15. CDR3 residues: CASSNGLDDRKDTQYF. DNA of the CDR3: TGTGCCAGCAGCAACGGACTAGACGATCGGAAGGATACGCAGTATTTT. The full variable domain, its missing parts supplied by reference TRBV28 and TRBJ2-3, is DVKVTQSSRYLVKRTGEKVFLECVQDMDHENMFWYRQDPGLGLRLIYFSYDVKMKEKGDIPEGYSVSREKKERFSLILESASTNQTSMYLCASSNGLDDRKDTQYFGPGTRLTVL.

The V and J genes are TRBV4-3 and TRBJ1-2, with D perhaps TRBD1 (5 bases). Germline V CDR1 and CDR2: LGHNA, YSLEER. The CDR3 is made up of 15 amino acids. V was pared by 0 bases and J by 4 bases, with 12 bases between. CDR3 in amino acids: CASSQDWRDPYGYTF. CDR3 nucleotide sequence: TGCGCCAGCAGCCAAGATTGGAGGGACCCCTATGGCTACACCTTC.

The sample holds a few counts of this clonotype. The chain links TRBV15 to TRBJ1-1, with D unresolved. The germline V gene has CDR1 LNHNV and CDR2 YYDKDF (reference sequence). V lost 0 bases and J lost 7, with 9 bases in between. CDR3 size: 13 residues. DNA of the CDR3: TGTGCCACCAGCAGAGATCTAGGTAATGAAGCTTTCTTT. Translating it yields CATSRDLGNEAFF.

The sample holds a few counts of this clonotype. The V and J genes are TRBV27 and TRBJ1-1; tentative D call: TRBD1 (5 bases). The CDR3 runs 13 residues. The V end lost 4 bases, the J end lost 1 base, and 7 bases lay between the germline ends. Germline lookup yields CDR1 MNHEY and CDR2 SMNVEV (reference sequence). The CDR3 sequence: CASSWGWNTEAFF. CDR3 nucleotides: TGTGCCAGCAGTTGGGGGTGGAACACTGAAGCTTTCTTT.